This T cell receptor (beta chain) was documented in a study of Ad26.COV2.S vaccination and SARS-CoV-2 variants. Sequencing was performed with immunoSEQ multiplex PCR; in TCRdb, only in-frame clones are kept and a portion is missing. Counted here are around 340,000 clones, less than 90% occurring once; the ten biggest clones make up roughly 10%. To note about this clone: At one end the junction does not follow the germline gene, possibly because of a read error.

The germline gives CDR1 GTSNPN, CDR2 SVGIG (reference sequence). This CDR3 is 13 amino acids long. Regarding treatment: approximately 18 received Ad26.COV2.S at low or high dose, single or two shots; a few received placebo; per-sample allocation not given. Following the first vaccine or placebo injection, samples were taken on day 63. The V call is TRBV30, the J call TRBJ2-7, with 16 bases aligning to TRBD2. This receptor was taken from a person aged 18 to 59 who received the Ad26.COV2.S COVID-19 vaccine or a placebo. The specimen comprised peripheral blood, sampled in a trial of Ad26.COV2.S vaccine versus placebo. CDR3 bases: TGTGCTCTTGCGGGGACTAGCGGGAGGGCCCTGAACTTC. It specifies CALAGTSGRALNF. The variable domain in full, with the rest retrieved from reference TRBV30 and TRBJ2-7, is SQTIHQWPATLVQPVGSPLSLECTVEGTSNPNLYWYRQAAGRGLQLLFYSVGIGQISSEVPQNLSASRPQDRQFILSSKKLLLSDSGFYLCALAGTSGRALNFGPGTRLTVT.